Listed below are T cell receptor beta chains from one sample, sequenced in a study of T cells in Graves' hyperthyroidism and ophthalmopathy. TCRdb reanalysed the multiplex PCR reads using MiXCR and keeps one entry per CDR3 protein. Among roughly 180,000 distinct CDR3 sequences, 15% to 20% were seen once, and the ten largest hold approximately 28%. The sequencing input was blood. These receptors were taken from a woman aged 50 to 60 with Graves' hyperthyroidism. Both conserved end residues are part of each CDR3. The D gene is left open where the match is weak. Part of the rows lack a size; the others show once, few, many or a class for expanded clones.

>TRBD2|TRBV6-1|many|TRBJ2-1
CASSITSGGYNEQFF
TGTGCCAGCAGTATCACCTCCGGGGGGTACAATGAGCAGTTCTTC
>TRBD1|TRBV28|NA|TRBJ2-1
CASGLDRAIYNEQFF
TGTGCCAGCGGCCTGGACAGGGCGATCTACAATGAGCAGTTCTTC
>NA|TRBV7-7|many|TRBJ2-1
CASSFQTGYEQFF
TGTGCTAGCAGCTTTCAAACAGGGTATGAGCAGTTCTTC
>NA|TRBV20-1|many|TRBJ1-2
CSATTRRHNYGYTF
TGCAGTGCTACGACCCGACGCCATAACTATGGCTACACCTTC
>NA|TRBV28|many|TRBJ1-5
CASSLRHQPQHF
TGTGCCAGCAGTTTAAGACATCAGCCCCAGCATTTT
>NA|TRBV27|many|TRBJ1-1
CASSWGPEITEAFF
TGTGCCAGCAGTTGGGGACCCGAGATTACTGAAGCTTTCTTT
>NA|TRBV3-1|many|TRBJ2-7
CASSQGLTQYEQYF
TGTGCCAGCAGCCAAGGGCTAACCCAATACGAGCAGTACTTC
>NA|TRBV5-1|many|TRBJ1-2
CASSLNPAINYGYTF
TGCGCCAGCAGCTTGAACCCAGCCATTAACTATGGCTACACCTTC
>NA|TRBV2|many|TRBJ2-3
CASSGSSTDTQYF
TGTGCCAGCAGTGGTTCTAGCACAGATACGCAGTATTTT
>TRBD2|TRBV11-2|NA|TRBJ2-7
CASSFQGGYEQYF
TGTGCCAGCAGCTTTCAGGGAGGGTACGAGCAGTACTTC
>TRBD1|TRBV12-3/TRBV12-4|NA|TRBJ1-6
CASSSGTVVSPLHF
TGTGCCAGCAGTTCCGGGACAGTTGTTTCACCCCTCCACTTT
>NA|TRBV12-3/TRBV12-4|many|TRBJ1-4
CASSFGGDEKLFF
TGTGCCAGCAGTTTTGGGGGTGATGAAAAACTGTTTTTT
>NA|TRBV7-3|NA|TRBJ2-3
CASSFPSTDTQYF
TGTGCCAGCAGCTTTCCATCCACAGATACGCAGTATTTT
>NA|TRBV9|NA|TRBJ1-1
CASSPLLSGGTEAFF
TGTGCCAGCAGCCCTCTCCTGTCTGGAGGCACTGAAGCTTTCTTT
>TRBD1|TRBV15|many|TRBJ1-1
CATSRASGGYGTEAFF
TGTGCCACCAGCAGAGCTTCAGGGGGCTATGGCACTGAAGCTTTCTTT
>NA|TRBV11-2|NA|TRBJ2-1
CASSLGGPLGEQFF
TGTGCCAGCAGCTTAGGGGGGCCCTTGGGTGAGCAGTTCTTC
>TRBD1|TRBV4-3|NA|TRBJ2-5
CASSQEWRGGLGETQYF
TGCGCCAGCAGCCAAGAATGGAGAGGGGGCCTGGGAGAGACCCAGTACTTC
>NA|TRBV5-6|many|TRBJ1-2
CASSLEKGNYGYTF
TGTGCCAGCAGCTTGGAAAAGGGTAACTATGGCTACACCTTC
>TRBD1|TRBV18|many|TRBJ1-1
CASSPFDRDTEAFF
TGTGCCAGCTCACCCTTTGACAGGGACACTGAAGCTTTCTTT
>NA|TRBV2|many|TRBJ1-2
CASRNPVGYGYTF
TGTGCCAGCAGAAACCCGGTGGGGTATGGCTACACCTTC
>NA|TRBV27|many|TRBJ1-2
CASSLSAGNYGYTF
TGTGCCAGCAGTTTATCGGCCGGGAACTATGGCTACACCTTC
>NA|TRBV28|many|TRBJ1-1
CASSTRVPEAFF
TGTGCCAGCAGTACCAGGGTGCCTGAGGCTTTCTTT
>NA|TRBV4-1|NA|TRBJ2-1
CASSQGVGGDRPFF
TGCGCCAGCAGCCAAGGCGTGGGGGGCGATCGGCCGTTCTTC